The TCR beta chain under discussion was sequenced for a study of shared clonotypes between healthy human individuals. Germline CDR1 and CDR2: LNHNV and YYDKDF (reference sequence). The CDR3 runs 14 residues. Trimming took 8 bases from V and 6 from J; bases not matched to a gene: 6. Clones were read by immunoSEQ multiplex PCR, and TCRdb kept only the in-frame ones, dropping some. The sample lists over 1.5 million clones, 98% occurring once. The sequence was collected from a man younger than 40 in good health. This rearrangement joins TRBV15 to TRBJ2-7, with 14 bases matching TRBD2. Sequencing used naive CD4+ T cells sorted from blood. Subset meaning: CD45RA+ positively selected. The CDR3 protein is CATRGTSGSSEQYF. CDR3 coding DNA: TGTGCCACCCGCGGGACTAGCGGGAGTAGCGAGCAGTACTTC. Based on the CDR3 plus reference TRBV15 and TRBJ2-7, the full variable domain is DAMVIQNPRYQVTQFGKPVTLSCSQTLNHNVMYWYQQKSSQAPKLLFHYYDKDFNNEADTPDNFQSRRPNTSFCFLDIRSPGLGDTAMYLCATRGTSGSSEQYFGPGTRLTVT.